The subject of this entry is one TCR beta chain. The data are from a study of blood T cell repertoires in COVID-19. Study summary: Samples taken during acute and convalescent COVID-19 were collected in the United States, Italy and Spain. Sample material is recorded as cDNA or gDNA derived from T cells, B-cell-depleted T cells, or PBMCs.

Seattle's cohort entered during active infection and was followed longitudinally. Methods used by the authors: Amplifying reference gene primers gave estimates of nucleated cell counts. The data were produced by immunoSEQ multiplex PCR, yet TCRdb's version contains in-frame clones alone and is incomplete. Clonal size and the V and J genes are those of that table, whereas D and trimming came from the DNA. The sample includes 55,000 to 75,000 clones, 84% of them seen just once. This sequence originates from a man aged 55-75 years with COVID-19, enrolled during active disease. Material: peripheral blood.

CDR3 sequence: CAIRIATNEKLFF. CDR3 bases: TGTGCCATTCGTATTGCAACTAATGAAAAACTGTTTTTT. The chain combines TRBV10-3 with TRBJ1-4; D not certain. CDR1 and CDR2 (germline): ENHRY, SYGVKD. Trimming pared 9 bases from V and 0 bases from J, leaving 8 bases between. The CDR3 runs 13 residues.